This is a list of T cell receptor delta chains from one sample in a study of gamma-delta T cells after stem cell transplantation. TCRdb re-called clones from the RT-PCR reads using CATT. The data show 3,000 to 4,000 delta-chain clones, 9% to 14% seen once. The material sequenced was gamma-delta T cells. Receptors were obtained from a human donor. It is not recorded whose cells these are; they may come from a transplant donor. The CDR3 runs from the conserved cysteine through the conserved F or W. Each record gives: clone size, J gene, D gene, V gene, CDR3 protein, CDR3 DNA. A D gene is named only where the DNA matches it firmly. Expanded clones are given a class, and other clones once, few, many or no size at all.

abundance: medium-sized; j_gene: TRDJ3; d_gene: TRDD3; v_gene: TRDV2; CDR3aa: CACDPLLGDTPPFSWDTRQMFF; CDR3nt: TGTGCCTGTGACCCTCTACTGGGGGATACCCCCCCATTTTCCTGGGACACCCGACAGATGTTTTTC
abundance: -; j_gene: TRDJ2; d_gene: TRDD3; v_gene: TRDV1; CDR3aa: CALGELGASYAVLGDSTAQLFF; CDR3nt: TGTGCTCTTGGGGAACTTGGGGCTTCCTACGCCGTACTGGGGGATTCAACAGCACAACTCTTCTTT
abundance: -; j_gene: TRDJ1; d_gene: TRDD3; v_gene: TRDV1; CDR3aa: CALGERSLRELGDLYTDKLIF; CDR3nt: TGTGCTCTTGGGGAACGGTCCCTACGGGAACTGGGGGATCTGTACACCGATAAACTCATCTTT
abundance: few; j_gene: TRDJ1; d_gene: TRDD2; v_gene: TRDV3; CDR3aa: CASKPSFFGLTVADKLIF; CDR3nt: TGTGCCTCCAAGCCTTCCTTTTTCGGCCTTACGGTGGCCGATAAACTCATCTTT
abundance: few; j_gene: TRDJ1; d_gene: TRDD3; v_gene: TRDV1; CDR3aa: CALGELIYPELLTGGGKLIF; CDR3nt: TGTGCTCTTGGGGAACTCATCTACCCCGAACTCCTTACTGGGGGTGGAAAACTCATCTTT
abundance: -; j_gene: TRDJ3; d_gene: -; v_gene: TRDV2; CDR3aa: CACGPLEGSSWYTRQMFF; CDR3nt: TGTGCCTGTGGACCTCTCGAGGGCTCCTCCTGGTACACCCGACAGATGTTTTTC
abundance: -; j_gene: TRDJ2; d_gene: -; v_gene: TRDV1; CDR3aa: CALGETPGGPNLTAQLFF; CDR3nt: TGTGCTCTTGGGGAAACACCCGGGGGACCGAATTTGACAGCACAACTCTTCTTT
abundance: -; j_gene: TRDJ1; d_gene: -; v_gene: TRDV3; CDR3aa: CALYRQPGVPTTDKLIF; CDR3nt: TGTGCCTTGTACAGACAACCAGGAGTCCCGACTACCGATAAACTCATCTTT
abundance: -; j_gene: TRDJ1; d_gene: -; v_gene: TRAV29/DV5; CDR3aa: CAAGESSHRGWGKLIF; CDR3nt: TGTGCAGCAGGCGAATCTTCCCACAGGGGGTGGGGGAAACTCATCTTT
abundance: few; j_gene: TRDJ1; d_gene: TRDD3; v_gene: TRDV1; CDR3aa: CALGEEYSGGFQYTDKLIF; CDR3nt: TGTGCTCTTGGCGAAGAGTACTCTGGGGGATTCCAGTACACCGATAAACTCATCTTT
abundance: -; j_gene: TRDJ1; d_gene: TRDD2; v_gene: TRDV1; CDR3aa: CALGESAHSYSLLDKLIF; CDR3nt: TGTGCTCTTGGGGAATCAGCCCATTCCTACTCCCTACTCGATAAACTCATCTTT
abundance: medium-sized; j_gene: TRDJ3; d_gene: TRDD3; v_gene: TRDV2; CDR3aa: CACDHYYWGIRDSWDTRQMFF; CDR3nt: TGTGCCTGTGACCACTATTACTGGGGGATACGCGACTCCTGGGACACCCGACAGATGTTTTTC
abundance: few; j_gene: TRDJ1; d_gene: TRDD3; v_gene: TRDV1; CDR3aa: CALGELLGIVEADKLIF; CDR3nt: TGTGCTCTTGGGGAACTTTTGGGGATAGTCGAGGCCGATAAACTCATCTTT
abundance: few; j_gene: TRDJ3; d_gene: TRDD3; v_gene: TRDV1; CDR3aa: CALGDALSYLVLGETTWDTRQMFF; CDR3nt: TGTGCTCTTGGGGACGCTCTTTCCTACCTCGTACTGGGGGAGACTACCTGGGACACCCGACAGATGTTTTTC
abundance: few; j_gene: TRDJ1; d_gene: TRDD2; v_gene: TRDV3; CDR3aa: CAFTPQNQGLPNQDVIPTDKLIF; CDR3nt: TGTGCCTTTACGCCACAAAATCAAGGCCTTCCTAATCAGGACGTTATACCCACCGATAAACTCATCTTT
abundance: -; j_gene: TRDJ3; d_gene: -; v_gene: TRDV2; CDR3aa: CACDSGGESPWDTRQMFF; CDR3nt: TGTGCCTGTGACTCGGGGGGAGAGAGCCCCTGGGACACCCGACAGATGTTTTTC